This is a list of T cell receptor beta chains from one sample in a study of early T cells in non-severe SARS-CoV-2 infection. TCRdb passed the 5' RACE reads through MiXCR, listing each CDR3 protein once. The sample lists some 35,000 distinct CDR3 sequences, around 5% occurring once. The sequenced material came from whole blood. All receptors come from an adult who was a healthcare worker with PCR-confirmed SARS-CoV-2 infection or an uninfected control (not recorded which). CDR3s include the opening cysteine and the closing phenylalanine or tryptophan. The D gene is left open where the match is weak. Clone sizes are given selectively: once, few, many, or a class where the clone is expanded.

size	D	V	J	CDR3	DNA
many	NA	TRBV20-1	TRBJ1-4	CSASREAEKLFF	TGCAGTGCTAGCAGGGAGGCTGAAAAACTGTTTTTT
NA	NA	TRBV30	TRBJ1-1	CAWDPGRNTEAFF	TGTGCCTGGGACCCCGGCAGGAACACTGAAGCTTTCTTT
many	TRBD2	TRBV20-1	TRBJ2-3	CSAPGYGGGNTQYF	TGCAGTGCTCCTGGGTACGGCGGGGGGAATACGCAGTATTTT
NA	TRBD2	TRBV20-1	TRBJ2-1	CSAQGSGGEEQFF	TGCAGTGCCCAGGGGAGCGGGGGTGAAGAGCAGTTCTTC
few	NA	TRBV25-1	TRBJ1-6	CASSTVGNSPLHF	TGTGCCAGCAGTACCGTGGGGAATTCACCCCTCCACTTT
many	NA	TRBV6-2/TRBV6-3	TRBJ2-7	CASSYRGLHPSYEQYF	TGTGCCAGCAGTTACAGGGGCCTACACCCCTCCTACGAGCAGTACTTC
many	NA	TRBV19	TRBJ1-5	CASSITGLSQPQHF	TGTGCCAGTAGTATCACAGGGTTGAGTCAGCCCCAGCATTTT
many	NA	TRBV5-1	TRBJ2-5	CASSLRTARGETQYF	TGCGCCAGCAGCTTAAGGACAGCCCGGGGAGAGACCCAGTACTTC
few	NA	TRBV7-3	TRBJ2-6	CASSLTGRVDSGANVLTF	TGTGCCAGCAGCTTAACGGGCAGGGTAGACTCTGGGGCCAACGTCCTGACTTTC
NA	NA	TRBV30	TRBJ2-7	CAWSGRSYEQYF	TGTGCCTGGAGTGGACGCTCCTACGAGCAGTACTTC
many	NA	TRBV13	TRBJ1-1	CASSLFGGAFFTEAFF	TGTGCCAGCAGCTTATTCGGGGGGGCCTTTTTTACTGAAGCTTTCTTT
many	TRBD2	TRBV27	TRBJ2-3	CASSPGTRAGDTDTQYF	TGTGCCAGCAGTCCTGGGACTAGGGCTGGGGACACAGATACGCAGTATTTT
many	TRBD1	TRBV11-2	TRBJ1-2	CASSSQTGGEVFYGYTF	TGTGCCAGCAGCTCACAGACAGGGGGCGAGGTGTTCTATGGCTACACCTTC
many	NA	TRBV27	TRBJ2-2	CASSSGTNTGELFF	TGTGCCAGCAGTTCCGGAACTAACACCGGGGAGCTGTTTTTT
NA	TRBD1	TRBV6-2/TRBV6-3	TRBJ2-7	CASSYGDSGTYEQYF	TGTGCCAGCAGTTACGGGGACAGTGGGACCTACGAGCAGTACTTC
many	TRBD2	TRBV7-9	TRBJ2-7	CASSAGLAGGPIYEQYF	TGTGCCAGCAGCGCAGGACTAGCGGGAGGGCCGATTTACGAGCAGTACTTC
many	TRBD2	TRBV6-5	TRBJ2-7	CASSYGSGGSSYEQYF	TGTGCCAGCAGTTACGGTTCGGGCGGGAGCTCCTACGAGCAGTACTTC
many	NA	TRBV28	TRBJ1-1	CASSWLRNTEAFF	TGTGCCAGCAGTTGGTTGAGGAACACTGAAGCTTTCTTT
many	NA	TRBV18	TRBJ2-1	CASSPPRGSEFF	TGTGCCAGCTCACCACCAAGGGGGTCGGAGTTCTTC
few	TRBD2	TRBV14	TRBJ2-7	CASSQTSGRSEQYF	TGTGCCAGCAGCCAGACTAGCGGGAGGAGCGAGCAGTACTTC
many	TRBD1	TRBV6-2/TRBV6-3	TRBJ1-1	CASSYRTRTGERGTEAFF	TGTGCCAGCAGTTACCGAACTCGGACAGGGGAAAGAGGGACTGAAGCTTTCTTT
many	TRBD2	TRBV20-1	TRBJ2-1	CSAGGLAGTPFYNEQFF	TGCAGTGCTGGGGGACTAGCGGGCACACCGTTCTACAATGAGCAGTTCTTC
many	TRBD2	TRBV20-1	TRBJ2-5	CSARTGAGGRETQYF	TGCAGTGCTAGGACGGGGGCGGGAGGAAGAGAGACCCAGTACTTC
many	TRBD1	TRBV28	TRBJ2-7	CASSLGTAAPYEQYF	TGTGCCAGCAGCCTAGGGACAGCAGCCCCCTACGAGCAGTACTTC
many	TRBD2	TRBV20-1	TRBJ2-4	CSARSTGTSGIGAKNIQYF	TGCAGTGCTAGATCCACCGGGACTAGCGGGATTGGGGCCAAAAACATTCAGTACTTC
few	NA	TRBV7-2	TRBJ2-3	CASSPTVSVADTQYF	TGTGCCAGCAGCCCCACGGTTTCGGTCGCAGATACGCAGTATTTT
many	NA	TRBV12-3/TRBV12-4	TRBJ1-2	CASTLARGGFYGYTF	TGTGCCAGCACCCTCGCACGGGGGGGGTTCTATGGCTACACCTTC
many	NA	TRBV11-2	TRBJ1-1	CASSLVSVTEAFF	TGTGCCAGCAGCTTAGTCTCCGTCACTGAAGCTTTCTTT
few	NA	TRBV5-5	TRBJ1-3	CASSRGWSGSNGNTIYF	TGTGCCAGCAGCAGGGGGTGGTCAGGTTCTAACGGAAACACCATATATTTT
NA	NA	TRBV5-4	TRBJ2-3	CASSLAPEDTQYF	TGTGCCAGCAGCTTGGCCCCGGAAGATACGCAGTATTTT
NA	NA	TRBV29-1	TRBJ1-1	CSVAWGGTEAFF	TGCAGCGTTGCCTGGGGTGGCACTGAAGCTTTCTTT
NA	NA	TRBV7-3	TRBJ2-7	CASSLTEGAWDEQYF	TGTGCCAGCAGCTTAACGGAGGGGGCCTGGGACGAGCAGTACTTC
many	NA	TRBV6-5	TRBJ2-6	CASSSRGSSGANVLTF	TGTGCCAGCAGTTCCCGGGGATCATCTGGGGCCAACGTCCTGACTTTC
many	TRBD1	TRBV6-6	TRBJ2-7	CASSRQTGGYEQYF	TGTGCCAGCAGTCGACAGACAGGGGGCTATGAGCAGTACTTC
many	NA	TRBV18	TRBJ1-1	CASSPQGPEAFF	TGTGCCAGCTCACCACAGGGACCCGAAGCTTTCTTT
many	NA	TRBV11-2	TRBJ2-3	CASSLGGADTQYF	TGTGCCAGCAGCTTAGGAGGAGCAGATACGCAGTATTTT
many	NA	TRBV6-5	TRBJ1-6	CASSYADRFSPLHF	TGTGCCAGCAGCTACGCAGACAGGTTTTCACCCCTCCACTTT
many	NA	TRBV11-2	TRBJ2-5	CASSLAARETQYF	TGTGCCAGCAGCTTAGCAGCGCGGGAGACCCAGTACTTC
many	TRBD1	TRBV6-6	TRBJ1-1	CASSTGTGFLAFF	TGTGCCAGCAGTACCGGGACAGGGTTTTTAGCTTTCTTT
many	NA	TRBV20-1	TRBJ1-6	CSATPLVGNSPLHF	TGCAGTGCTACACCCCTGGTCGGGAATTCACCCCTCCACTTT
once	NA	TRBV11-2	TRBJ2-7	CACSQASGTYEQYF	TGTGCCTGCAGCCAGGCCAGCGGAACCTACGAGCAGTACTTC
NA	NA	TRBV10-3	TRBJ2-5	CAIRGGPQETQYF	TGTGCCATCAGGGGGGGCCCCCAAGAGACCCAGTACTTC